The 28 T cell receptor beta chains in this list originate from one sample, sequenced in a study of T-cell reconstitution after alpha-beta-depleted transplantation in children. The authors prepared the TCRbeta library with unique molecular identifiers. MiXCR was run by TCRdb on the PCR reads, yielding one entry per CDR3 protein. The table lists roughly 670,000 distinct CDR3 sequences, about 12% of them singletons. Material: PBMCs, obtained before TCRalphabeta/CD19-depleted stem cell transplant. These receptors originate from a girl aged 2-10 years with congenital amegakaryocytic thrombocytopenia, due to receive a stem cell transplant.

This clonotype has at least ten counts. V gene TRBV12-3 or TRBV12-4 combines with J gene TRBJ2-1; TRBD2 agrees at 10 bases. The CDR3 has 15 amino acids. V dropped 4 bases and J dropped 4; count of bases not matched to a gene: 4. The CDR3 region has the DNA TGTGCCAGCAGTTCAACTAGCGGGAAGTACAATGAGCAGTTCTTC. As protein: CASSSTSGKYNEQFF.

The V call is TRBV6-1, the J call TRBJ2-5; D not certain. The CDR3 has 16 amino acids. Between the trimmed V and J ends, which lost 8 bases and 7 bases, there was a span of 26 bases. From germline, CDR1 is MNHNS and CDR2 SASEGT. CDR3 DNA sequence: TGTGCCAGCGTGCGCCCTCCGGTCCGAGAGATGGGGACCCAGTACTTC. Protein sequence: CASVRPPVREMGTQYF.

The chain couples TRBV7-9 to TRBJ1-2; 7 nucleotides agree with TRBD1. The germline V gene has CDR1 SEHNR and CDR2 FQNEAQ (reference sequence). The CDR3 totals 14 residues. The ends lost 5 bases at V and 3 bases at J; junction bases unmatched: 6. The CDR3 sequence: CASSRPDRHYGYTF. The CDR3 DNA follows: TGTGCCAGCAGCCGACCGGACAGGCACTATGGCTACACCTTC.

This clonotype was observed a handful of times. The chain recombines TRBV18 with TRBJ2-1, with 7 bases identical to TRBD1. The germline CDR1 and CDR2 sequences are KGHSH and LQKENI. The ends lost 4 bases at V and 6 bases at J; junction bases unmatched: 9. The CDR3 has 15 residues. The CDR3 DNA sequence: TGTGCCAGCTCACGTCCGGGACAGACTCTCAATGAGCAGTTCTTC. This gives the protein CASSRPGQTLNEQFF. The full variable domain, its missing parts supplied by reference TRBV18 and TRBJ2-1, is NAGVMQNPRHLVRRRGQEARLRCSPMKGHSHVYWYRQLPEEGLKFMVYLQKENIIDESGMPKERFSAEFPKEGPSILRIQQVVRGDSAAYFCASSRPGQTLNEQFFGPGTRLTVL.

This clonotype showed up many times. J is TRBJ2-1 and V is TRBV20-1, with unresolved D. The V end lost 1 base, the J end lost 6 bases, and 7 bases lay between the germline ends. This CDR3 is built from 12 residues. Germline-derived CDR1 and CDR2 are DFQATT and SNEGSKA (reference sequence). The CDR3 region has the DNA TGCAGTGCTAGAGTTCCACTCAATGAGCAGTTCTTC. It translates to CSARVPLNEQFF.

In its sample, this clonotype was seen many times. The chain is built from TRBV5-1 and TRBJ2-1, with TRBD1 identical over 8 bases. The V and J ends lost 1 base and 6 bases, in that order; junction bases with no gene match: 9. Germline CDR1 is SGHRS and CDR2 is YFSETQ. There are 16 residues in the CDR3. The CDR3 loop reads CASSLKQGALFNEQFF. In DNA, the CDR3 is TGCGCCAGCAGCTTGAAGCAGGGGGCGCTTTTCAATGAGCAGTTCTTC.

The sample holds a few counts of this clonotype. The junction differs from germline at one of its ends, possibly a read error. The CDR3 DNA follows: TGTGGGACTAGCCGGGAAGAGACCCAGTACTTC. Translated, it gives CGTSREETQYF. The V call is TRBV20-1, the J call TRBJ2-5, with TRBD2 matching over 9 bases. This CDR3 spans 11 amino acids. CDR1 and CDR2 (germline): DFQATT, SNEGSKA (reference sequence).

This clonotype was counted ten times or more. The rearrangement joins TRBV7-8 to TRBJ1-1; perhaps TRBD1 as D (5 bases). Trimming removed 2 bases at V and 3 bases at J, with 7 bases between. The germline V gene encodes CDR1 SGHVS and CDR2 FQNEAQ. The CDR3 length is 13 residues. CDR3 loop: CASSLRQHTEAFF. The CDR3 DNA is TGTGCCAGCAGCTTAAGACAGCACACTGAAGCTTTCTTT.

This clonotype was found many times. The chain joins TRBV6-2 or TRBV6-3 to TRBJ2-1; perhaps TRBD2 as D (5 bases). The CDR3 totals 11 residues. V was pared by 11 bases and J by 5 bases, with 10 bases between. Germline CDR1 MNHEY, CDR2 SVGEGT. CDR3 sequence reads: CAASGHNEQFF. CDR3 bases: TGTGCCGCGAGCGGCCACAATGAGCAGTTCTTC.

The rearrangement joins TRBV6-6 to TRBJ2-5, with D unclear. The germline CDR1 and CDR2 sequences are MNHNY and SVGAGI (reference sequence). Trimming took 2 bases from V and 3 from J, leaving 7 bases between them. CDR3 size: 13 residues. This CDR3 is CASSYRYEETQYF. The CDR3 region has the DNA TGTGCCAGCAGTTACCGGTACGAAGAGACCCAGTACTTC.

This clonotype was observed a few times. CDR3 protein: CASSLPGQGNTIYF. CDR3 coding DNA: TGTGCCAGCAGTTTGCCGGGACAGGGAAACACCATATATTTT. J is TRBJ1-3 and V is TRBV7-9; TRBD1 matches 7 bases. The J segment lost 4 bases and the V segment lost 6 bases, leaving 6 bases of the junction unmatched. CDR1 is SEHNR and CDR2 is FQNEAQ in the germline V gene (reference sequence). The CDR3 sequence is 14 residues long.

This clonotype was counted many times. The V call is TRBV20-1, the J call TRBJ2-3; TRBD2 matches at 11 bases. Germline values: CDR1 DFQATT, CDR2 SNEGSKA (reference sequence). The trim removed 2 bases at V and 0 bases at J, leaving 10 bases unmatched. The CDR3 spans 18 residues. The CDR3 coding sequence is TGCAGTGCTAGACCCCGACTAGCGGGGTTCTCGAGCACAGATACGCAGTATTTT. Its translation is CSARPRLAGFSSTDTQYF.

CDR3: CASSLGLAGRTYNEQFF. CDR3 nucleotide sequence: TGCGCCAGCAGCTTAGGACTAGCGGGAAGAACCTACAATGAGCAGTTCTTC. The V call is TRBV5-1, the J call TRBJ2-1; 12 nucleotides align to TRBD2. The J segment lost 2 bases and the V segment lost 2 bases, leaving 5 bases of the junction unmatched. The CDR3 length is 17 residues. Per the germline V gene, CDR1 is SGHRS and CDR2 is YFSETQ.

This clonotype was recorded many times. The chain couples TRBV29-1 to TRBJ2-1; D gene ambiguous. The CDR3 consists of 13 residues. V was trimmed by 6 bases and J by 4 bases, leaving 13 bases between them. CDR1 is SQVTM and CDR2 is ANQGSEA in the germline V gene. The CDR3 region is CSVDPNTYNEQFF. CDR3 sequence (DNA): TGCAGCGTCGACCCAAACACTTACAATGAGCAGTTCTTC.

This clonotype was detected only a few times. The chain recombines TRBV5-1 with TRBJ2-7, with D possibly matching TRBD1 (6 bases). V was pared by 5 bases and J by 4 bases, with 16 bases between. This CDR3 has 14 amino acids. CDR1 and CDR2 (germline): SGHRS, YFSETQ. CDR3 nucleotides: TGCGCCAGCAGTATCCAGGGGTCCCTGTACGAGCAGTACTTC. Protein sequence: CASSIQGSLYEQYF.

This clonotype has just a few counts. The chain uses TRBV2 and TRBJ2-3; perhaps TRBD1 as D (5 bases). V lost 8 bases and J 2 bases, leaving 20 bases between the germline ends. Germline loops: CDR1 SNHLY, CDR2 FYNNEI. This CDR3 comprises 16 residues. The CDR3 reads CASLARTGDSTDTQYF. In DNA, the CDR3 is TGTGCCAGCCTTGCCCGTACAGGCGATTCCACAGATACGCAGTATTTT.

This clonotype was recorded many times. CDR3 sequence reads: CASSFERLQETQYF. Here the CDR3 DNA reads TGTGCCAGCAGCTTTGAGCGGCTACAAGAGACCCAGTACTTC. The chain recombines TRBV5-6 with TRBJ2-5, with D perhaps TRBD2 (5 bases). This CDR3 has 14 residues. V lost 2 bases and J 2 bases, leaving 10 bases between the germline ends. CDR1 is SGHDT, CDR2 YYEEEE, per germline.

Notes on this clonotype: An end of the junction differs from the germline gene, which may be a read error. This chain uses TRBV7-9 with TRBJ1-3; perhaps TRBD1 as D (5 bases). Germline V gene data show CDR1 as SEHNR and CDR2 as FQNEAQ (reference sequence). The CDR3 covers 14 residues. In nucleotides, the CDR3 is TGTGCCAGCAGCCAGCCGGGACTTGGTTTCACCATACATTTT. This gives the protein CASSQPGLGFTIHF.

This clonotype occurred many times. The chain joins TRBV7-9 to TRBJ2-2; D is possibly TRBD2 (5 bases). The germline V gene encodes CDR1 SEHNR and CDR2 FQNEAQ (reference sequence). This CDR3 is built from 17 residues. Between the trimmed V and J ends, which lost 1 base and 4 bases, there was a span of 16 bases. DNA of the CDR3: TGTGCCAGCAGCTTAGATTGGCTAGCCGGACTCACCGGGGAGCTGTTTTTT. It codes for CASSLDWLAGLTGELFF.

In its sample, this clonotype was seen many times. The chain carries TRBV5-1 and TRBJ2-2; possibly TRBD1 for D (6 bases). Germline-derived CDR1 and CDR2 are SGHRS and YFSETQ. This CDR3 is built from 15 residues. V was pared by 0 bases and J by 6 bases, with 12 bases between. CDR3 nucleotides: TGCGCCAGCAGCTTGGCCGGGACACCTCCCGGGGAGCTGTTTTTT. It yields the protein CASSLAGTPPGELFF.

This clonotype was seen many times. The chain couples TRBV29-1 to TRBJ2-3; D remains unclear. V was pared by 6 bases and J by 5 bases, with 18 bases between. This CDR3 spans 14 amino acids. Germline V gene data show CDR1 as SQVTM and CDR2 as ANQGSEA. The CDR3 nucleotides are TGCAGCGTAGCAGTGCCAGGCACCCAAGATACGCAGTATTTT. This codes for CSVAVPGTQDTQYF.

This sequence joins TRBV14 and TRBJ2-1; 7 bases map to TRBD2. From germline, CDR1 is SGHDN and CDR2 FVKESK. This CDR3 comprises 13 residues. V gave up 1 base and J gave up 9 bases; unmatched junction bases: 3. CDR3 sequence: CASSQGTSVEQFF. The CDR3 coding sequence is TGTGCCAGCAGCCAAGGGACTAGTGTTGAGCAGTTCTTC. Supplemented by reference TRBV14 and TRBJ2-1, the full variable domain reads EAGVTQFPSHSVIEKGQTVTLRCDPISGHDNLYWYRRVMGKEIKFLLHFVKESKQDESGMPNNRFLAERTGGTYSTLKVQPAELEDSGVYFCASSQGTSVEQFFGPGTRLTVL.

This clonotype was picked up a small number of times. This rearrangement joins TRBV11-2 to TRBJ2-7; no clear D. From germline, CDR1 is SGHAT and CDR2 FQNNGV. This CDR3 contains 15 residues. Trimming removed 5 bases from V and 6 bases from J, with 20 bases in between. CDR3 DNA sequence: TGTGCCAGCAGCACTCAGAGAGGAACTCTGTCCGAGCAGTACTTC. Amino acid sequence: CASSTQRGTLSEQYF.

The gene calls are TRBV30 and TRBJ2-1; unclear D gene. Germline CDR1 is GTSNPN and CDR2 is SVGIG (reference sequence). The length of the CDR3 is 13 residues. Trimming removed 0 bases at V and 9 bases at J, with 12 bases between. The CDR3 DNA sequence: TGTGCCTGGAGTGTTAAGAGTCCGGGTGAGCAGTTCTTC. Its translation: CAWSVKSPGEQFF.

The chain couples TRBV27 to TRBJ2-7; D unresolved. This CDR3 has 14 amino acids. Trimming shortened V by 5 bases and J by 2 bases, and 13 bases separated the two germline ends. Germline loops: CDR1 MNHEY, CDR2 SMNVEV (reference sequence). The CDR3 is CASSDPGFTYEQYF. The DNA for the CDR3 is TGTGCCAGCAGTGATCCCGGTTTCACCTACGAGCAGTACTTC.

The J gene is TRBJ1-6, the V gene TRBV6-5; D possibly corresponds to TRBD1 (5 bases). CDR1 and CDR2 from the germline V gene are MNHEY and SVGAGI. The CDR3 sequence is 18 residues long. The V and J ends lost 1 base and 4 bases respectively, with 17 bases between them. CDR3 loop: CASSYFPPHQGYNSPLHF. The CDR3 DNA reads as TGTGCCAGCAGTTACTTTCCCCCTCATCAGGGATATAATTCACCCCTCCACTTT.

V gene TRBV20-1 combines with J gene TRBJ1-1, with D hard to call. CDR3 length: 13 residues. Germline-derived CDR1 and CDR2 are DFQATT and SNEGSKA (reference sequence). V was clipped by 0 bases and J by 3 bases, with 8 bases between them. CDR3 protein: CSARDWADTEAFF. The CDR3 DNA is TGCAGTGCTAGAGACTGGGCGGACACTGAAGCTTTCTTT.

The rearrangement uses TRBV30 and TRBJ2-7, with 15 bases identical to TRBD2. V lost 2 bases to trimming and J lost 0 bases; unmatched junction nucleotides: 2. Looked up from germline, CDR1 is GTSNPN and CDR2 is SVGIG (reference sequence). The CDR3 sequence is 16 residues long. The CDR3 DNA sequence: TGTGCCTGGAGTCGGACTAGCGGGAGGGCCTCCTACGAGCAGTACTTC. Residues: CAWSRTSGRASYEQYF.